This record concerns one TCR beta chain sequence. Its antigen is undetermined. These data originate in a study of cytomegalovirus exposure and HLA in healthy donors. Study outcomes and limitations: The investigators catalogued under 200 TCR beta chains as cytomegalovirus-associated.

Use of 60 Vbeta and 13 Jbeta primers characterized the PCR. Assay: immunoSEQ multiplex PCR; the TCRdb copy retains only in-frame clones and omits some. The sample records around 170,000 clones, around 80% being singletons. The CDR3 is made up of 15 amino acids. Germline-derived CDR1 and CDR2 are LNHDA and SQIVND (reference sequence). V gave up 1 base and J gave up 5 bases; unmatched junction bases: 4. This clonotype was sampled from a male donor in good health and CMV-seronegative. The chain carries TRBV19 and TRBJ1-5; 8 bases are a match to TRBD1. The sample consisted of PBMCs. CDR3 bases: TGTGCCAGTAGTATAGCCGGACAGGGCGATCAGCCCCAGCATTTT. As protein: CASSIAGQGDQPQHF.